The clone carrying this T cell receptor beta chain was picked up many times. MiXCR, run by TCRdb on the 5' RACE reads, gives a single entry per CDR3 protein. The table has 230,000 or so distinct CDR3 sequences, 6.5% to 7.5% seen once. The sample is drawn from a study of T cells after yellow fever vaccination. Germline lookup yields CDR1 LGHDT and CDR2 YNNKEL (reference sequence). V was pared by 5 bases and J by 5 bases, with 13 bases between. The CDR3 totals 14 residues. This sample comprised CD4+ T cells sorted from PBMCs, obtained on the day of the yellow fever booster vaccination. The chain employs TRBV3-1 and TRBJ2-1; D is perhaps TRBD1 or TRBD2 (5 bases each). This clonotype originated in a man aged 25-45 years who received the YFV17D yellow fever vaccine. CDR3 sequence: CASSGEGSHNEQFF. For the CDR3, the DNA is TGTGCCAGCAGCGGCGAGGGGTCCCACAATGAGCAGTTCTTC.